This T cell receptor (beta chain) was observed in a study of blood T cells in healthy people across ages. General observations from the study: Among T cells, TCR beta diversity per million cells dropped roughly linearly as age rose.

Then a second PCR, running about 7 to 11 cycles, was carried out with a sample-barcoded 5' primer and a J-beta primer mix. Template switching added a 12-random-nucleotide identifier to every cDNA molecule. Every sample gave at least 2.5 million paired-end reads containing CDR3. In TCRdb, the 5' RACE reads were re-called with MiXCR into one record per CDR3 protein. The sample lists 550,000 to 750,000 distinct CDR3 sequences, 21% occurring once. This clonotype has more than one count but fewer than ten. Antigen: not known. V was clipped by 0 bases and J by 3 bases, with 10 bases between them. Germline CDR1 and CDR2: SGHRS and YFSETQ. This CDR3 is 15 amino acids long.

The chain is built from TRBV5-1 and TRBJ2-1, with D possibly TRBD1 on 5 matching bases. The sequencing sample was made of blood. This TCR derives from a man between 65 and 79 years old in good health. CDR3: CASSLEAGYYNEQFF. In DNA form, the CDR3 reads TGCGCCAGCAGCTTGGAGGCAGGGTACTACAATGAGCAGTTCTTC.